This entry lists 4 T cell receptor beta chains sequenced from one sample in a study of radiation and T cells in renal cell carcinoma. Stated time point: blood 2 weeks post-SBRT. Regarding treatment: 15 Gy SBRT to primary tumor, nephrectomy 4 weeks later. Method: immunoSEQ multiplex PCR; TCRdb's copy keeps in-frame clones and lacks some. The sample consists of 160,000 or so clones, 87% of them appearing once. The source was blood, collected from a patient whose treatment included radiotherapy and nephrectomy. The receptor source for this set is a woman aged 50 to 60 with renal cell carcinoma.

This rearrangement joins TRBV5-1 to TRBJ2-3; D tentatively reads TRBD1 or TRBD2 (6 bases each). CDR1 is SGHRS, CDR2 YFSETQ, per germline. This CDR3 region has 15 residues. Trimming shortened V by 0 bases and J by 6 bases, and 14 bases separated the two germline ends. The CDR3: CASSLGGALADTQYF. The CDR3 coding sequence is TGCGCCAGCAGCTTGGGGGGGGCGCTGGCTGATACGCAGTATTTT.

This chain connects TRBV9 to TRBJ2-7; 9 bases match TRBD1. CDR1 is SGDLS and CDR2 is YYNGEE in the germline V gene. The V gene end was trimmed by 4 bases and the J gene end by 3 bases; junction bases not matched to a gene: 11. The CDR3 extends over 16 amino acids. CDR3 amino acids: CASSPRVGQGYYEQYF. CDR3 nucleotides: TGTGCCAGCAGCCCGAGGGTCGGACAGGGGTACTACGAGCAGTACTTC.

CDR3 residues: CASSDTNYGYTF. DNA of the CDR3: TGTGCCAGCAGTGACACTAACTATGGCTACACCTTC. The J gene is TRBJ1-2, the V gene TRBV6-1; unclear D gene. The CDR3 sequence is 12 residues long. Germline CDR1 reads MNHNS; CDR2 reads SASEGT. V dropped 3 bases and J dropped 0 bases, with 2 bases sitting between them.

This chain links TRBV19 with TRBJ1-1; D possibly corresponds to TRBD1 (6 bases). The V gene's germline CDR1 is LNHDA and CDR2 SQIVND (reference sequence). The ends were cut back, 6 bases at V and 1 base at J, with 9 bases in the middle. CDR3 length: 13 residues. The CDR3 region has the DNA TGTGCCAGTAGCGGACAGCGGAACACTGAAGCTTTCTTT. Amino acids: CASSGQRNTEAFF. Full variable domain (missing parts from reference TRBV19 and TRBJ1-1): DGGITQSPKYLFRKEGQNVTLSCEQNLNHDAMYWYRQDPGQGLRLIYYSQIVNDFQKGDIAEGYSVSREKKESFPLTVTSAQKNPTAFYLCASSGQRNTEAFFGQGTRLTVV.